This T cell receptor beta chain was profiled in a study of technical replicates of blood from several donors. The data were produced by immunoSEQ multiplex PCR, yet TCRdb's version contains in-frame clones alone and is incomplete. The table has 50,000 to 55,000 clones, around 84% seen once. The V end lost 6 bases, the J end lost 0 bases, and 6 bases lay between the germline ends. Germline CDR1 reads MNHNS; CDR2 reads SASEGT. This CDR3 spans 13 amino acids. The genes are TRBV6-1 and TRBJ1-3; D not resolved. This receptor was taken from a human donor in good health. Some clones in this sample may be carry-over from other donors' samples. The sample taken for sequencing was PBMCs. The CDR3 sequence: CASRASSGNTIYF. The CDR3 bases are TGTGCCAGCAGAGCATCCTCTGGAAACACCATATATTTT.